The clone carrying this T cell receptor beta chain occurred a few times. As handled by the study authors: The authors estimated nucleated cell counts from reference gene primer amplification. The data were produced by immunoSEQ multiplex PCR, yet TCRdb's version contains in-frame clones alone and is incomplete. V, J and clone size reflect that table, while D and trimming were determined from the DNA. The data hold approximately 170,000 clones, with around 87% observed a single time. Germline loops: CDR1 MDHEN, CDR2 SYDVKM. CDR3 length: 14 amino acids. After removal of 5 bases from V and 9 bases from J, the junction contained 8 bases not matched to a gene. These data are taken from a study of blood T cell repertoires in COVID-19. Study-wide context: Acute and convalescent COVID-19 specimens originated in the United States, Italy and Spain.

Followed over time, Seattle patients had been enrolled while infection was active. The sample comprised peripheral blood. The V gene is TRBV28, the J gene TRBJ2-1, with TRBD1 identical over 9 bases. The receptor was isolated from a woman over 75 with COVID-19, enrolled during active disease. The CDR3 coding sequence is TGTGCCAGCAGTCGGGGACAGGGTAGTAGTGAGCAGTTCTTC. This translates into CASSRGQGSSEQFF.